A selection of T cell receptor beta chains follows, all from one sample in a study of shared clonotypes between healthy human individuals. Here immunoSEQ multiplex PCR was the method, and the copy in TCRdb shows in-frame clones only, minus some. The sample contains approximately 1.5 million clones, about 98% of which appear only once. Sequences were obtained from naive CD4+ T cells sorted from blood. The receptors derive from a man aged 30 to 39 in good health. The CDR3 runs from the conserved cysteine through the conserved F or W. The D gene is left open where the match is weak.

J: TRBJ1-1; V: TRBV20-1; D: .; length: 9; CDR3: CRGVHEAFF
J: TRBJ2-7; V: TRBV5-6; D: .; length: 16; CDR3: CASSSPSRRGNYEQYF
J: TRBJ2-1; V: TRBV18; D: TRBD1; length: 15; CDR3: CASSLMTGGYNEQFF
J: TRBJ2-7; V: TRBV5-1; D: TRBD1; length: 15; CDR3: CASSLVGTGPYEQYF
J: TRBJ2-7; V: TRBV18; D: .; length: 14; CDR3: CASSTIQGAYEQYF
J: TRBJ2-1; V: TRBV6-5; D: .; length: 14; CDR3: CASTSHGGLYEQFF
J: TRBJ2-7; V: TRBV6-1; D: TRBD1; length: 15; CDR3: CASSERDRGWIGQYF
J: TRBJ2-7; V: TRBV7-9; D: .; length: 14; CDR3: CASSPGDSSYEQYF
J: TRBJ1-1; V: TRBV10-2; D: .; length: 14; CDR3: CASSKQGTNTEAFF
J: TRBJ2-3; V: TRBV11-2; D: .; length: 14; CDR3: CASSLVYSPDTQYF
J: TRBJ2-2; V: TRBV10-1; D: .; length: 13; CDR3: CATSGGGTGELFF
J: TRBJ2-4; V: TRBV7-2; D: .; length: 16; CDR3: CASSSVGPGAKNIQYF
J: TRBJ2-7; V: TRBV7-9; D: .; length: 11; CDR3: CASSLALEQYF
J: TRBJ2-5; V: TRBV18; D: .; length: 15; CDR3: CASSPAAGGQETQYF
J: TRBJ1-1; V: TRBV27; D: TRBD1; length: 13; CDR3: CASSSSGTGRAFF
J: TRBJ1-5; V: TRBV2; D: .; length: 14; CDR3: CASSRDPWIEPQHF
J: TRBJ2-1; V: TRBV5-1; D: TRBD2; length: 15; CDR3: CASSLLAGEGNEQFF
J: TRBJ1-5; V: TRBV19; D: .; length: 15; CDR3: CASSTKAYSNQPQHF
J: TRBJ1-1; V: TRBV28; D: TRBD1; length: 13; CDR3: CASLGTGRTEAFF
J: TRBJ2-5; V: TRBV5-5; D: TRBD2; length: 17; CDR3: CASSLGRLAGLQETQYF
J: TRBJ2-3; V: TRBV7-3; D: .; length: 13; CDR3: CASSSTRTDTQYF
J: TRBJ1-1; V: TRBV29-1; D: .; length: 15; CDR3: CSVQFRGMVGTEAFF
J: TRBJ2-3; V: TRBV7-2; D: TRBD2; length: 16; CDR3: CASSLVGGLAGGTQYF
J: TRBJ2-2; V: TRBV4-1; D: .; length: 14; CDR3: CASSQDSFSGELFF
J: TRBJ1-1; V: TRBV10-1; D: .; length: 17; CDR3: CASSEIGSPVMNTEAFF